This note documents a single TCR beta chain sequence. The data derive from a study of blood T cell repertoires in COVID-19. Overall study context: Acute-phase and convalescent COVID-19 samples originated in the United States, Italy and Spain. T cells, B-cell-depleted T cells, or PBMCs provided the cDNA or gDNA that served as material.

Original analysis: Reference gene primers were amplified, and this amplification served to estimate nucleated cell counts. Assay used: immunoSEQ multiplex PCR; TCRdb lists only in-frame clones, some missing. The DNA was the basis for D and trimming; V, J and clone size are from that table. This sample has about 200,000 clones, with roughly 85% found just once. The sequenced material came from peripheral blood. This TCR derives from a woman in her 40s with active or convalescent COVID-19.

The CDR3 sequence: CAISDRSSYEQYF. The CDR3 region has the DNA TGTGCCATCTCCGACAGAAGCTCCTACGAGCAGTACTTC. The chain is built from TRBV19 and TRBJ2-7; the D gene is possibly TRBD1 (5 bases). Trimming pared 10 bases from V and 0 bases from J, leaving 13 bases between. Germline loops: CDR1 LNHDA, CDR2 SQIVND (reference sequence). This CDR3 has 13 amino acids.